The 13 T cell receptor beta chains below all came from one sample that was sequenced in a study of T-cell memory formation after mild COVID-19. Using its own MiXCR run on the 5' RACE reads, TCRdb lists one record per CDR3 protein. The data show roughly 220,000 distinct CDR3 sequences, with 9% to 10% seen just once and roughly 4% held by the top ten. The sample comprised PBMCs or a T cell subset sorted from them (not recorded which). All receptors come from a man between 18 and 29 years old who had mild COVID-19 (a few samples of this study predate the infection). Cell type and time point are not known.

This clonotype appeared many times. CDR3: CASRAYEQFF. Written as DNA, the CDR3 is TGTGCCAGCAGGGCCTATGAGCAGTTCTTC. The chain combines TRBV2 with TRBJ2-1; D is undetermined. The V end was cut by 6 bases, the J end by 8 bases, with 5 bases between. The CDR3 runs to 10 residues. Looked up from germline, CDR1 is SNHLY and CDR2 is FYNNEI. Drawing the rest from reference TRBV2 and TRBJ2-1, the complete variable domain is EPEVTQTPSHQVTQMGQEVILRCVPISNHLYFYWYRQILGQKVEFLVSFYNNEISEKSEIFDDQFSVERPDGSNFTLKIRSTKLEDSAMYFCASRAYEQFFGPGTRLTVL.

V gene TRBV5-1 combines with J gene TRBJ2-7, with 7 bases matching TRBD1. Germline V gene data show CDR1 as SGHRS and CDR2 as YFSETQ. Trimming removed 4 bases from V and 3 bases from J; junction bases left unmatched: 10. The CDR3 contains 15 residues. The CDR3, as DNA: TGCGCCAGCAGCCTGAAACGGGACAGTCTCTACGAGCAGTACTTC. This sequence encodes CASSLKRDSLYEQYF. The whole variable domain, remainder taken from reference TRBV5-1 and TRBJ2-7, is KAGVTQTPRYLIKTRGQQVTLSCSPISGHRSVSWYQQTPGQGLQFLFEYFSETQRNKGNFPGRFSGRQFSNSRSEMNVSTLELGDSALYLCASSLKRDSLYEQYFGPGTRLTVT.

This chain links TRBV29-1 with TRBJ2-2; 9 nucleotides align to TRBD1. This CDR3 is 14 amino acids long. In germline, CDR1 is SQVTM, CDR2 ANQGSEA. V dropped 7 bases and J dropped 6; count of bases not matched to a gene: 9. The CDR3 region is CSGAGTGFAGELFF. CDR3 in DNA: TGCAGCGGTGCCGGGACAGGGTTCGCCGGGGAGCTGTTTTTT.

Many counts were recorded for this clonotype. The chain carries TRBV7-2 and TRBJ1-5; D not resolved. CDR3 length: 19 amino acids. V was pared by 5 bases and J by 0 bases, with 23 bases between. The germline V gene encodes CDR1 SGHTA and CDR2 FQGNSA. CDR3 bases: TGTGCCAGCAGCCCCGCATCGCTTCTTCAAGGGTATAGCAATCAGCCCCAGCATTTT. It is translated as CASSPASLLQGYSNQPQHF.

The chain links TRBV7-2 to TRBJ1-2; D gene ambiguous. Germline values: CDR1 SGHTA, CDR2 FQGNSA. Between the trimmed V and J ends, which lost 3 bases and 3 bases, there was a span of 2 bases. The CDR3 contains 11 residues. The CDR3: CASSFHYGYTF. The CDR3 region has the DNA TGTGCCAGCAGCTTTCACTATGGCTACACCTTC.

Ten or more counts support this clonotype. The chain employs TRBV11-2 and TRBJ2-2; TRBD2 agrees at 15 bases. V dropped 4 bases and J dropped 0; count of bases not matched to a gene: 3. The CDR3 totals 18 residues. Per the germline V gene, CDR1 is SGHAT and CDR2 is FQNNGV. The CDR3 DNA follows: TGTGCCAGCAGCTCGTGGACTAGCGGGGGGGCGAACACCGGGGAGCTGTTTTTT. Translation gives CASSSWTSGGANTGELFF.

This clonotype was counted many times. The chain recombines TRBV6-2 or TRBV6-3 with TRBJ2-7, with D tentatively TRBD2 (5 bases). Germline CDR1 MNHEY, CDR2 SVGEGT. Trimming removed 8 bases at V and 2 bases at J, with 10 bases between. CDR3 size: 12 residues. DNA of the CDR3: TGTGCCAGCGCGGGCGGGCCCTACGAGCAGTACGTC. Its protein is CASAGGPYEQYV.

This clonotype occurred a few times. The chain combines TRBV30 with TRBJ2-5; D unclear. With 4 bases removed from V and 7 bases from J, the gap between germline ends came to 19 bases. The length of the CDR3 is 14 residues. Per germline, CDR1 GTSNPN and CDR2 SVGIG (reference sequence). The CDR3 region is CAWNVGPALGTQYF. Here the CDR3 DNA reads TGTGCCTGGAACGTCGGGCCTGCCTTGGGGACCCAGTACTTC.

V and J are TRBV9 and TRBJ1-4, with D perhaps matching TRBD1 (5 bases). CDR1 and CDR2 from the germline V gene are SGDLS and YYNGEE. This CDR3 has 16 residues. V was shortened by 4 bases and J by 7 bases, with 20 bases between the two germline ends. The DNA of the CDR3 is TGTGCCAGCAGCCCCACCCTCGGGAGGGGAGGTGAAAAACTGTTTTTT. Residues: CASSPTLGRGGEKLFF.

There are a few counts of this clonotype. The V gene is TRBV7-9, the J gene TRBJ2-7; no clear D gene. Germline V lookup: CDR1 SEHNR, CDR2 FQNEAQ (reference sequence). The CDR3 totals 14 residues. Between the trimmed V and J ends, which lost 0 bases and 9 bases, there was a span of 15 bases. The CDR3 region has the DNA TGTGCCAGCAGCTTAGCTGGTGTGGCATCCACGCAGTACGTC. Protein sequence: CASSLAGVASTQYV.

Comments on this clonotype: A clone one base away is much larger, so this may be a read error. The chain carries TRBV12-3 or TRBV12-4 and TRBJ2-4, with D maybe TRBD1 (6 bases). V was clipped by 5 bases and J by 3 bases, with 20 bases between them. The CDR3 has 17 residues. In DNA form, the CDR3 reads TGTGCCAGCAGTCGCAGGGGATTTCAATACCACAAAAACATTCAGTACTTC. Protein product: CASSRRGFQYHKNIQYF.

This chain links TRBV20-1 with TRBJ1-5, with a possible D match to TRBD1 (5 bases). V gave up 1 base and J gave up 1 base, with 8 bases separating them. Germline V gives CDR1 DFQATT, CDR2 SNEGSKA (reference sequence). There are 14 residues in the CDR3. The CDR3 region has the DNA TGCAGTGCTAGAGTGACAGTAAGCAATCAGCCCCAGCATTTT. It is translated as CSARVTVSNQPQHF.

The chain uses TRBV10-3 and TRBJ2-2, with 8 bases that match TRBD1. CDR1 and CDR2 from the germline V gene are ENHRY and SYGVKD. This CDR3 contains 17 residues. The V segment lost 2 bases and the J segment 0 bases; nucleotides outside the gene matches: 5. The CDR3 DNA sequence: TGTGCCATCAGTGAGAGAACAGGGGGAACGAACACCGGGGAGCTGTTTTTT. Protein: CAISERTGGTNTGELFF.